These T cell receptor beta chains were read from a single sample in a study of regulatory T cells in long-lasting Graves disease. TCRdb recomputed calls from the multiplex PCR reads with MiXCR, one row per CDR3 protein. Of hundreds of thousands of distinct CDR3 sequences in the sample, roughly 23% are singletons; the top ten hold 13%. The sequenced sample was peripheral blood mononuclear cells (PBMCs), obtained when the disease was refractory, from a patient treated with antithyroid drugs. Receptors originate from a female donor with Graves disease. Each CDR3 is given without its conserved first and last residue. Fields, in order: V gene, D gene, CDR3 protein. A D gene is named only where the DNA matches it firmly.

v_call: TRBV28; d_call: TRBD1; cdr3_aa: ASVTGDTEAF
v_call: TRBV7-2; d_call: -; cdr3_aa: ASSPGRSSGANVLT
v_call: TRBV11-2; d_call: TRBD2; cdr3_aa: ATATLSGRGNEQF
v_call: TRBV5-1; d_call: -; cdr3_aa: ASSTGGGGAF
v_call: TRBV20-1; d_call: TRBD1; cdr3_aa: SVNPGQWETMNTEAF
v_call: TRBV30; d_call: -; cdr3_aa: AWSPSRTRRNTEAF
v_call: TRBV24-1; d_call: -; cdr3_aa: ATATNGGPGGPTDTQY
v_call: TRBV10-3; d_call: -; cdr3_aa: AISGRTDTQY
v_call: TRBV24-1; d_call: -; cdr3_aa: ATSAAGAEYSNQPQH
v_call: TRBV28; d_call: TRBD1; cdr3_aa: ASSLRQGAHGYT
v_call: TRBV7-6; d_call: TRBD1; cdr3_aa: ASSPRPDRLAEQPQR
v_call: TRBV7-3; d_call: -; cdr3_aa: ASSLGGQSPIAF
v_call: TRBV2; d_call: -; cdr3_aa: ASRQGFGEQY
v_call: TRBV10-3; d_call: -; cdr3_aa: AIDKQGSEQY
v_call: TRBV30; d_call: -; cdr3_aa: AWSWETNQPQH
v_call: TRBV20-1; d_call: -; cdr3_aa: SASRGGPNYGYT
v_call: TRBV28; d_call: -; cdr3_aa: ASRSQEYSGNTIY
v_call: TRBV7-2; d_call: -; cdr3_aa: ASSGGGGTPQETQY
v_call: TRBV7-2; d_call: -; cdr3_aa: ASSFLETGELF
v_call: TRBV2; d_call: TRBD2; cdr3_aa: ASTYSGTINTGELF
v_call: TRBV4-3; d_call: TRBD1; cdr3_aa: ASSQDRQGGKLF
v_call: TRBV7-2; d_call: -; cdr3_aa: ASSLGSAGEWTTQY
v_call: TRBV28; d_call: TRBD1; cdr3_aa: ASSSGTGRSQETQY
v_call: TRBV5-5; d_call: TRBD1; cdr3_aa: ASSSPGQRNSPLH
v_call: TRBV5-1; d_call: -; cdr3_aa: ASSWDHRDLGYT
v_call: TRBV7-2; d_call: -; cdr3_aa: ASKLIGLSTDTQY
v_call: TRBV30; d_call: TRBD1; cdr3_aa: AWRAGTGVEAF
v_call: TRBV6-1; d_call: -; cdr3_aa: ASIGAGFEAF
v_call: TRBV13; d_call: -; cdr3_aa: ASSPREGGESPLH
v_call: TRBV3-1; d_call: -; cdr3_aa: ASSPSYGSYEQY
v_call: TRBV6-2/TRBV6-3; d_call: -; cdr3_aa: ASSYSTGARNLETQY
v_call: TRBV3-1; d_call: -; cdr3_aa: ASSQEASGNSPLH
v_call: TRBV30; d_call: -; cdr3_aa: ASPGAQEAF
v_call: TRBV7-2; d_call: -; cdr3_aa: ASSLAVMEVAYGYT
v_call: TRBV7-8; d_call: -; cdr3_aa: ASSSQGEATQPRH
v_call: TRBV28; d_call: TRBD1; cdr3_aa: ASSLSTGGVIEAF
v_call: TRBV7-2; d_call: -; cdr3_aa: ASSLNDGYYGYT
v_call: TRBV7-2; d_call: -; cdr3_aa: ASSPWVALHEQY
v_call: TRBV6-5; d_call: -; cdr3_aa: ASSYPPGQRAYGYT
v_call: TRBV5-4; d_call: TRBD1; cdr3_aa: ASSSQGALGYT
v_call: TRBV4-1; d_call: TRBD1; cdr3_aa: ASSQGTGFDGYT
v_call: TRBV5-6; d_call: -; cdr3_aa: ASRRTGGRPYEQY
v_call: TRBV7-2; d_call: -; cdr3_aa: ASSLVREFQPQH
v_call: TRBV11-1; d_call: -; cdr3_aa: ASSFRDRDGYT
v_call: TRBV6-9; d_call: -; cdr3_aa: ASSYQSTSSSGNTIY
v_call: TRBV12-3/TRBV12-4; d_call: -; cdr3_aa: ASIRVAGWTEAF
v_call: TRBV7-2; d_call: -; cdr3_aa: ASSFPGPYEQF
v_call: TRBV28; d_call: -; cdr3_aa: ASSFSGATLTSRALGGNQPQH